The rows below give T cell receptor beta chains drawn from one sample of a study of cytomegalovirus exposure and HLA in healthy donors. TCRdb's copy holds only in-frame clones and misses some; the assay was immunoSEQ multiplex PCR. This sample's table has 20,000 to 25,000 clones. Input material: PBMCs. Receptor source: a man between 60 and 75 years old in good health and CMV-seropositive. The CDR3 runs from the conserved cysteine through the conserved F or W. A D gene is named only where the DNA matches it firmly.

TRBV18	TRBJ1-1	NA	TGTGCCAGCTCACCTCAGCCAATTCGGGACACTGAAGCTTTCTTT	CASSPQPIRDTEAFF
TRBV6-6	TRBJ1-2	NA	TGTGCCAGCAGTGACCAGGCCAAGGTCTATGGCTACACCTTC	CASSDQAKVYGYTF
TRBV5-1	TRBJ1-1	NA	TGCGCCAGCAGCTTGGAGGAGTCGGTAAAAGCTTTCTTT	CASSLEESVKAFF
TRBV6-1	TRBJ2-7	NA	TGTGCCAGCAGTGAAACTCTAGGGGGCGAGCAGTACTTC	CASSETLGGEQYF
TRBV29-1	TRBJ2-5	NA	TGCAGCGTTGAGGGGATCGGCAGGGCTGGTTTGCCCCAGTACTTC	CSVEGIGRAGLPQYF
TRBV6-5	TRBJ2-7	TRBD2	TGTGCCAGCAGCGACTCTAGCGGCCCGGCCTACGAGCAGTACTTC	CASSDSSGPAYEQYF
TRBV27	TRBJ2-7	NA	TGTGCCAGCAGTTTATTGGGGCCCTCCTACGAGCAGTACTTC	CASSLLGPSYEQYF
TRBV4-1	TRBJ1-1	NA	TGCGCCAGCAGCCAAGATTGGCCGGGTCGGTTGAACACTGAAGCTTTCTTT	CASSQDWPGRLNTEAFF
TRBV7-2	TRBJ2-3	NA	TGTGCCAGCACCCAAGGAACAGGGATCCCAGATACGCAGTATTTT	CASTQGTGIPDTQYF
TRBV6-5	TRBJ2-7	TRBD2	TGTGCCAGCAGTTTAGCGGGAGGGAGCGCCTACGAGCAGTACTTC	CASSLAGGSAYEQYF
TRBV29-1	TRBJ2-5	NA	TGCAGCGTATTGAAGATCCAGCAGGTTAAAGAGACCCAGTACTTC	CSVLKIQQVKETQYF
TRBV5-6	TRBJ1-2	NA	TGTGCCAGCAGCAGGAAAGGGGAACATGGCTACACCTTC	CASSRKGEHGYTF